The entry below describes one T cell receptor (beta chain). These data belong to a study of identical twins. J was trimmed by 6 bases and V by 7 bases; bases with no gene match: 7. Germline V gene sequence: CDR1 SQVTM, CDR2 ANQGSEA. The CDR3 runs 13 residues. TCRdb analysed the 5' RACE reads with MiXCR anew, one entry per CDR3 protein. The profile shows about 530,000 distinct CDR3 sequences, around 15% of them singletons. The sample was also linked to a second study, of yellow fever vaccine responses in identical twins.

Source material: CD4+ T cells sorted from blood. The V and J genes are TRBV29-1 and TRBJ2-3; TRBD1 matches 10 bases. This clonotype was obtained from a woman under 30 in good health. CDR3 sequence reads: CSARTGGRDTQYF. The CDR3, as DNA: TGCAGCGCCCGGACAGGGGGACGGGATACGCAGTATTTT.